This TCR beta chain was retrieved from a study of technical replicates of blood from a few donors. V lost 0 bases to trimming and J lost 0 bases, with 6 bases between them. This CDR3 spans 16 amino acids. Germline CDR1 is MGHRA and CDR2 is YSYEKL. Generated by immunoSEQ multiplex PCR, the TCRdb table keeps only in-frame clones and is missing some. Among about 75,000 clones listed, approximately 90% were seen once. The J gene is TRBJ2-6, the V gene TRBV4-1, with D hard to call. The specimen was PBMCs. This TCR was sampled from a human donor in good health. Some clones in this sample may be carry-over from other donors' samples. CDR3 nucleotide sequence: TGCGCCAGCAGCCAAGATAGCCTCTCTGGGGCCAACGTCCTGACTTTC. Its protein is CASSQDSLSGANVLTF.